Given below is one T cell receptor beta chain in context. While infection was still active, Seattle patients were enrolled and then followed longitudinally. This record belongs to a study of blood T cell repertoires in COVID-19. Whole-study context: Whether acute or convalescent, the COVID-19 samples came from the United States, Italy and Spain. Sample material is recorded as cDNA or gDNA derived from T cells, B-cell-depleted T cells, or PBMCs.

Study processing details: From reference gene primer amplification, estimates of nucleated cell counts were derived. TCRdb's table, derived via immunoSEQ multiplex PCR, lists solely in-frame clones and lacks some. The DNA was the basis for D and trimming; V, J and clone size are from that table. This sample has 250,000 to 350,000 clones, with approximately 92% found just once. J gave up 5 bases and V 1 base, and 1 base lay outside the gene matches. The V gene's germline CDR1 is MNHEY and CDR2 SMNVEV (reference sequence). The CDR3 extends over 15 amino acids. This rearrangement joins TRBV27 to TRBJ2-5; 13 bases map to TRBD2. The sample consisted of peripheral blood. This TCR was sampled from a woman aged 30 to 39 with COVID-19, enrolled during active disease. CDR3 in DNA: TGTGCCAGCAGTTTATGGACTAGCGGGAGCGAGACCCAGTACTTC. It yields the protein CASSLWTSGSETQYF.